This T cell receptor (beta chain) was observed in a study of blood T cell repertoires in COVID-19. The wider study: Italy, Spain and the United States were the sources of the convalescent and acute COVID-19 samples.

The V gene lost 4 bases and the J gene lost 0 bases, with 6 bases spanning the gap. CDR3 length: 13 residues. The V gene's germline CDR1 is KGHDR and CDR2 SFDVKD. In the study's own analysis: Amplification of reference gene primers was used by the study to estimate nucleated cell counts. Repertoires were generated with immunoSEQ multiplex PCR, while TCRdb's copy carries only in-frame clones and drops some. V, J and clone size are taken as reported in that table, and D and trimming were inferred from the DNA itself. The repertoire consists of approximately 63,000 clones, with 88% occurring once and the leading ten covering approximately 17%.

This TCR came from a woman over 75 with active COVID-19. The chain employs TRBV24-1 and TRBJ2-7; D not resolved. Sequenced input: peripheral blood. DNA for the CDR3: TGTGCCACCAGTGACCCGAGCTCCTACGAGCAGTACTTC. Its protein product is CATSDPSSYEQYF.